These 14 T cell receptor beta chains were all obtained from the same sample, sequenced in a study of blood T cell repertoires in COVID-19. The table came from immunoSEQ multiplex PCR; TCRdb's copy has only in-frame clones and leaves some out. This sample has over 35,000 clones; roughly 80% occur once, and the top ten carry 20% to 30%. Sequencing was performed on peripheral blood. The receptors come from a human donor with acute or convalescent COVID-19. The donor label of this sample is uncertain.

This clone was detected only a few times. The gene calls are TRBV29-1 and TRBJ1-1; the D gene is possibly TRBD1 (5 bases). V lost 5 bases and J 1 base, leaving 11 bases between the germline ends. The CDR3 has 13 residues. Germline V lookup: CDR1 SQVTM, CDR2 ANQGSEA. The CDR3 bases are TGCAGCGTTAGGGAGGGGACGAACACTGAAGCTTTCTTT. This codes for CSVREGTNTEAFF.

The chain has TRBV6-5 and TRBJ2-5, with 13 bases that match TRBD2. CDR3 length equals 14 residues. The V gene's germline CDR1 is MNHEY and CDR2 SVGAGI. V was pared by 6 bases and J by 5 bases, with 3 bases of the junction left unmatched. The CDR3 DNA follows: TGTGCCAGCAGGGGGACTAGCGGGGAGGAGACCCAGTACTTC. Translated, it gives CASRGTSGEETQYF.

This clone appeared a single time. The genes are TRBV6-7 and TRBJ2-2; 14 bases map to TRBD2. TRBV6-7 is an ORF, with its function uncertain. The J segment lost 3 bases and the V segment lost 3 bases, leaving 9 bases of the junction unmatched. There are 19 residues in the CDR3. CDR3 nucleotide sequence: TGTGCCAGCAGTTATCGTGGGACTAGCGGGAGAGAGGACACCGGGGAGCTGTTTTTT. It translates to CASSYRGTSGREDTGELFF.

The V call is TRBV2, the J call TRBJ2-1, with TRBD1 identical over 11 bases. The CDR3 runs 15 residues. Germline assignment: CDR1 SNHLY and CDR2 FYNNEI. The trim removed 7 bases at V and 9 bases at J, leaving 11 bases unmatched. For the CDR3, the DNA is TGTGCCAGCACTACTGGGACAGGGGGATTCGGTGAGCAGTTCTTC. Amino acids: CASTTGTGGFGEQFF.

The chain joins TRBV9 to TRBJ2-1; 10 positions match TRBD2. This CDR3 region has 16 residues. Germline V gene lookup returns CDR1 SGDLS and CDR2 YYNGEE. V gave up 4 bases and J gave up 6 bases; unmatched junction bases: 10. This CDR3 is CASSYSSGGAFNEQFF. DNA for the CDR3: TGTGCCAGCAGCTATTCGAGCGGGGGGGCGTTCAATGAGCAGTTCTTC.

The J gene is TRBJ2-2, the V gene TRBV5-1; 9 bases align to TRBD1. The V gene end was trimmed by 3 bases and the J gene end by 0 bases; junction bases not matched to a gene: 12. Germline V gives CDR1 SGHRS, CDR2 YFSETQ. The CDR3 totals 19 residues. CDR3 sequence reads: CASSSTPGQGAPNTGELFF. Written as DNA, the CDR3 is TGCGCCAGCAGCTCGACTCCGGGACAGGGCGCTCCGAACACCGGGGAGCTGTTTTTT.

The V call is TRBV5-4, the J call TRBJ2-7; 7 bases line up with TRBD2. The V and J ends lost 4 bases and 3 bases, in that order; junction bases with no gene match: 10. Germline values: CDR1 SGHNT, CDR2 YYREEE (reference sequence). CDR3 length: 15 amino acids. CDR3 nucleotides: TGTGCCAGCAGCCCCGAGGCTAGCGGCCTCTACGAGCAGTACTTC. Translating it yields CASSPEASGLYEQYF.

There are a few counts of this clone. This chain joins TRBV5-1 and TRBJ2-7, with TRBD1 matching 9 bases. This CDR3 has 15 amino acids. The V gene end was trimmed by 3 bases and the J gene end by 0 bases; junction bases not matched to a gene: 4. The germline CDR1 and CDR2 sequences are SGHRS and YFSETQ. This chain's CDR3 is CASSSGTGLSYEQYF. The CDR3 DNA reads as TGCGCCAGCAGCTCTGGGACAGGGCTCTCCTACGAGCAGTACTTC. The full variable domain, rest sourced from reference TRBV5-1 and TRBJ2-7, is KAGVTQTPRYLIKTRGQQVTLSCSPISGHRSVSWYQQTPGQGLQFLFEYFSETQRNKGNFPGRFSGRQFSNSRSEMNVSTLELGDSALYLCASSSGTGLSYEQYFGPGTRLTVT.

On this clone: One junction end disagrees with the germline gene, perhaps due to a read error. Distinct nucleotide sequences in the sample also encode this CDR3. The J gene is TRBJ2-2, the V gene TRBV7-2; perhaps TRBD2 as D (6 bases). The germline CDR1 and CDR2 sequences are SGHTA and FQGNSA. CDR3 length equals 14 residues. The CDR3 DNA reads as TGTGCCAGCAGCTCGGGACTTAACACCGGGGAACTGTTTTTT. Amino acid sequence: CASSSGLNTGELFF.

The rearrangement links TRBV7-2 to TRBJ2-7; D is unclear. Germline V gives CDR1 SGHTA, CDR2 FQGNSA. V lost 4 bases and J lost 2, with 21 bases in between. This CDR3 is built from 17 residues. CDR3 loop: CASSSLSGWAETYEQYF. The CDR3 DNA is TGTGCCAGCAGCTCCCTTTCCGGTTGGGCAGAGACCTACGAGCAGTACTTC.

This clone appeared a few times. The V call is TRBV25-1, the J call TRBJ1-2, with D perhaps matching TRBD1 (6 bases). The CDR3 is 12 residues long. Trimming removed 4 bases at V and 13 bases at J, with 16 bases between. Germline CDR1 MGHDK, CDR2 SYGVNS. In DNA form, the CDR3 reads TGTGCCAGCAGTGTTAAACAGGGAACTTGCACCTTC. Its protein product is CASSVKQGTCTF.

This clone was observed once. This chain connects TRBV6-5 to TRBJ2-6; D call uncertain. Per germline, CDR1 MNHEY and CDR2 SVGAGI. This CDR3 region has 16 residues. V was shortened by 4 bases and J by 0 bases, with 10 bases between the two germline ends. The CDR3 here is CASSSPGGSGANVLTF. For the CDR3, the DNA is TGTGCCAGCAGTTCACCCGGTGGCTCTGGGGCCAACGTCCTGACTTTC.

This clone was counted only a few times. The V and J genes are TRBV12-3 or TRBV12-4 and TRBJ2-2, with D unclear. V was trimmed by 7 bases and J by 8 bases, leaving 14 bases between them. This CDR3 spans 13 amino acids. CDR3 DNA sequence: TGTGCCAGCACCCCCCTTCGAGGTGGGGAGCTGTTTTTT. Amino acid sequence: CASTPLRGGELFF.

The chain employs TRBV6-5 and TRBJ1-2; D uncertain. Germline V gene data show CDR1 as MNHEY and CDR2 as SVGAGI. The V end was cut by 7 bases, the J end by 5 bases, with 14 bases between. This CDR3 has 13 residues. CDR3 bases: TGTGCCAGCATAGCGGGCCATCCGTATGGCTACACCTTC. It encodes CASIAGHPYGYTF.